These 22 T cell receptor beta chains were all obtained from the same sample, sequenced in a study of vaccination and CD4 T cells after COVID-19. Time point indicated: late sampling 161 to 241 days after vaccination in a few convalescent patients. As for treatment: approximately nine-day PBMC culture with coronavirus spike peptide pools or control peptides (ViraFEST assay). The Oncomine TCR Beta short-read assay generated sequence data from the DNA of cultured CD4+ T cells. TCRdb called the PCR reads again in MiXCR, with one record for every CDR3 protein. The sample comprises 20,000 to 30,000 distinct CDR3 sequences, around 42% of which are singletons, and around 4% rests with the top ten. No antigen has been identified for these receptors. The source was CD4+ T cells from blood, cultured in vitro, collected about 7 months after SARS-CoV-2 vaccination. The receptor source for this set is a human donor who had recovered from COVID-19.

The chain combines TRBV30 with TRBJ1-2; D ambiguous. Germline values: CDR1 GTSNPN, CDR2 SVGIG (reference sequence). Trimming removed 1 base from V and 4 bases from J, with 4 bases in between. This CDR3 comprises 11 residues. The CDR3 DNA follows: TGTGCCTGGAGTGGCGCCTATGGCTACACCTTC. It codes for CAWSGAYGYTF.

The chain employs TRBV19 and TRBJ2-1; D might be TRBD1 (6 bases). Deletions cut 8 bases from V and 2 bases from J, with 16 bases between. Looked up from germline, CDR1 is LNHDA and CDR2 is SQIVND (reference sequence). The CDR3 contains 15 residues. The CDR3 protein is CASGEGDGAYNEQFF. In DNA, the CDR3 is TGTGCCAGTGGCGAGGGGGACGGAGCCTACAATGAGCAGTTCTTC.

V usage is TRBV20-1 and J usage is TRBJ1-3; 11 positions match TRBD1. The CDR3 length is 17 residues. After removal of 0 bases from V and 0 bases from J, the junction contained 4 bases not matched to a gene. Germline V lookup: CDR1 DFQATT, CDR2 SNEGSKA (reference sequence). The CDR3 DNA sequence: TGCAGTGCTAGAGATCCTGGGACAGGGGGCTCTGGAAACACCATATATTTT. This translates into CSARDPGTGGSGNTIYF.

The genes are TRBV7-9 and TRBJ2-7; D gene uncertain. CDR1 is SEHNR and CDR2 is FQNEAQ in the germline V gene (reference sequence). The CDR3 is made up of 11 amino acids. Deletions cut 8 bases from V and 0 bases from J, with 5 bases between. CDR3 DNA sequence: TGTGCCAGCCAGAACTCCTACGAGCAGTACTTC. Its protein is CASQNSYEQYF.

V and J are TRBV11-2 and TRBJ2-1; 7 bases fit TRBD2. The CDR3 has 13 residues. Unmatched junction bases numbered 2, after V lost 4 bases and J lost 5 bases. Germline V gene data show CDR1 as SGHAT and CDR2 as FQNNGV. The CDR3 protein is CASSYTSDNEQFF. CDR3 bases: TGTGCCAGCAGCTACACTAGCGACAATGAGCAGTTCTTC.

The CDR3 protein is CASSRASASYNEQFF. In DNA form, the CDR3 reads TGCGCCAGCAGCAGGGCTAGCGCTTCCTACAATGAGCAGTTCTTC. This sequence joins TRBV5-1 and TRBJ2-1, with a possible D match to TRBD2 (6 bases). The CDR3 contains 15 residues. Germline V gene lookup returns CDR1 SGHRS and CDR2 YFSETQ. Trimming removed 4 bases from V and 1 base from J, with 12 bases in between.

This chain links TRBV7-2 with TRBJ1-5; no firm D call. Trimming cost V 1 base and J 3 bases, with 13 bases left between them. Per the germline V gene, CDR1 is SGHTA and CDR2 is FQGNSA. This CDR3 has 16 amino acids. The CDR3 nucleotides read TGTGCCAGCAGCTTAGATTCCGGGTTGGTCAATCAGCCCCAGCATTTT. Protein product: CASSLDSGLVNQPQHF. The full variable domain, rest sourced from reference TRBV7-2 and TRBJ1-5, is GAGVSQSPSNKVTEKGKDVELRCDPISGHTALYWYRQSLGQGLEFLIYFQGNSAPDKSGLPSDRFSAERTGGSVSTLTIQRTQQEDSAVYLCASSLDSGLVNQPQHFGDGTRLSIL.

In its sample, this clonotype was seen a few times. This chain joins TRBV2 and TRBJ1-1; D is undetermined. V was clipped by 7 bases and J by 3 bases, with 12 bases between them. Looked up from germline, CDR1 is SNHLY and CDR2 is FYNNEI. CDR3 size: 13 residues. CDR3 in amino acids: CASISEVDTEAFF. The DNA for the CDR3 is TGTGCCAGCATTAGTGAGGTGGACACTGAAGCTTTCTTT.

The chain employs TRBV20-1 and TRBJ2-7, with TRBD2 matching over 7 bases. CDR1 DFQATT and CDR2 SNEGSKA come from the germline V gene (reference sequence). Trimming cost V 5 bases and J 5 bases; bases outside gene matches: 9. CDR3 length equals 13 residues. The DNA for the CDR3 is TGCAGTGCTCCCGGGGAGGGTCACAACGAGCAGTACTTC. This translates into CSAPGEGHNEQYF.

The count of this clonotype is one. The V call is TRBV7-6, the J call TRBJ2-3, with 7 bases identical to TRBD1. V was clipped by 2 bases and J by 0 bases; unmatched bases: 11. Germline V lookup: CDR1 SGHVS, CDR2 FNYEAQ. The length of the CDR3 is 18 residues. CDR3 coding DNA: TGTGCCAGCAGCTTATCCTTGGACAGGCCAACTAGCACAGATACGCAGTATTTT. Translation gives CASSLSLDRPTSTDTQYF.

This clonotype has only a few counts. The chain recombines TRBV6-1 with TRBJ1-2; 8 nucleotides match TRBD1. Germline CDR1 MNHNS, CDR2 SASEGT. J was trimmed by 5 bases and V by 5 bases; bases with no gene match: 10. This CDR3 is 15 amino acids long. CDR3 sequence (DNA): TGTGCCAGCAGTCAAGGATCACAGGGGGAGTATGGCTACACCTTC. This sequence encodes CASSQGSQGEYGYTF.

The genes are TRBV6-1 and TRBJ2-1, with D unresolved. V lost 6 bases, J lost 9 bases, and 9 bases lay in between. Germline CDR1 MNHNS, CDR2 SASEGT. The CDR3 spans 11 residues. The CDR3 nucleotides are TGTGCCAGCAGGAGGAGTTTTGAGCAGTTCTTC. Translated, it gives CASRRSFEQFF.

This chain links TRBV7-2 with TRBJ2-1, with TRBD2 identical over 13 bases. Per the germline V gene, CDR1 is SGHTA and CDR2 is FQGNSA. V lost 1 base to trimming and J lost 9 bases; unmatched junction nucleotides: 3. The CDR3 covers 15 residues. The CDR3, as DNA: TGTGCCAGCAGCTTAGGGACTAGCGGGAGCCCTGAGCAGTTCTTC. Amino acid sequence: CASSLGTSGSPEQFF.

This sequence joins TRBV7-8 and TRBJ1-1; tentative D call: TRBD1 (5 bases). There are 13 residues in the CDR3. Germline-derived CDR1 and CDR2 are SGHVS and FQNEAQ. V shed 5 bases and J shed 1 base, with 8 bases lying between them. The CDR3 nucleotides read TGTGCCAGCAGCGTTACAGGGAACACTGAAGCTTTCTTT. Protein: CASSVTGNTEAFF. Full variable domain (remainder filled in from reference TRBV7-8 and TRBJ1-1): GAGVSQSPRYKVAKRGQDVALRCDPISGHVSLFWYQQALGQGPEFLTYFQNEAQLDKSGLPSDRFFAERPEGSVSTLKIQRTQQEDSAVYLCASSVTGNTEAFFGQGTRLTVV.

This clonotype showed up just a few times. The rearrangement links TRBV7-8 to TRBJ2-1, with TRBD1 matching over 9 bases. The CDR3 is 14 amino acids. CDR1 is SGHVS and CDR2 is FQNEAQ in the germline V gene. Trimming took 5 bases from V and 3 from J; bases not matched to a gene: 2. CDR3 residues: CASSLGQGYNEQFF. Written as DNA, the CDR3 is TGTGCCAGCAGCCTGGGACAGGGCTACAATGAGCAGTTCTTC.

The chain uses TRBV19 and TRBJ1-2; D unresolved. V was clipped by 6 bases and J by 4 bases, with 9 bases between them. Germline-derived CDR1 and CDR2 are LNHDA and SQIVND (reference sequence). This CDR3 has 12 residues. CDR3 nucleotides: TGTGCCAGTAGCCCCAGGAGCTATGGCTACACCTTC. It codes for CASSPRSYGYTF.

This clonotype came up a few times. The chain couples TRBV7-2 to TRBJ2-7, with D unclear. The V gene lost 5 bases and the J gene lost 6 bases, with 11 bases spanning the gap. This CDR3 region has 12 residues. Germline V lookup: CDR1 SGHTA, CDR2 FQGNSA. CDR3 in amino acids: CASSLRTSEQYF. CDR3 nucleotides: TGTGCCAGCAGCCTGAGAACTTCCGAGCAGTACTTC.

The J gene is TRBJ2-1, the V gene TRBV6-1; D unresolved. In germline, CDR1 is MNHNS, CDR2 SASEGT. The CDR3 has 14 amino acids. CDR3 region: CVTKADPSYNEQFF. The CDR3 nucleotides read TGTGTCACAAAGGCGGACCCCTCCTACAATGAGCAGTTCTTC.

The chain combines TRBV5-1 with TRBJ2-7; unclear D gene. The CDR3 runs to 11 residues. The germline V gene encodes CDR1 SGHRS and CDR2 YFSETQ. V gave up 4 bases and J gave up 3 bases, with 5 bases separating them. The CDR3 sequence: CASSASYEQYF. CDR3 coding DNA: TGCGCCAGCAGCGCAAGCTACGAGCAGTACTTC. Using reference TRBV5-1 and TRBJ2-7 for the parts outside the CDR3, the full variable domain is KAGVTQTPRYLIKTRGQQVTLSCSPISGHRSVSWYQQTPGQGLQFLFEYFSETQRNKGNFPGRFSGRQFSNSRSEMNVSTLELGDSALYLCASSASYEQYFGPGTRLTVT.

This clonotype was observed a few times. The V gene is TRBV7-3, the J gene TRBJ2-1; 8 positions agree with TRBD2. The V and J ends lost 5 bases and 4 bases, in that order; junction bases with no gene match: 7. The CDR3 has 15 amino acids. Germline lookup yields CDR1 SGHTA and CDR2 FQGTGA. CDR3 region: CASSPTSGAYNEQFF. CDR3 DNA sequence: TGTGCCAGCAGCCCTACTAGCGGAGCTTACAATGAGCAGTTCTTC. Full variable domain (missing parts from reference TRBV7-3 and TRBJ2-1): GAGVSQTPSNKVTEKGKYVELRCDPISGHTALYWYRQSLGQGPEFLIYFQGTGAADDSGLPNDRFFAVRPEGSVSTLKIQRTERGDSAVYLCASSPTSGAYNEQFFGPGTRLTVL.

This clonotype was seen only a few times. The CDR3: CASSPTGTGGGGANVLTF. The DNA of the CDR3 is TGTGCCAGCAGTCCTACCGGGACAGGGGGAGGAGGGGCCAACGTCCTGACTTTC. The V call is TRBV6-1, the J call TRBJ2-6; 11 bases fit TRBD1. V was clipped by 5 bases and J by 4 bases; unmatched bases: 10. CDR1 is MNHNS and CDR2 is SASEGT in the germline V gene. The CDR3 runs to 18 residues.

The CDR3 spells CATRQLLTSPLHF. As DNA, the CDR3 is TGTGCCACCAGACAGCTCCTAACTTCACCCCTCCACTTT. J is TRBJ1-6 and V is TRBV6-1; weak D call: TRBD1 (5 bases). The length of the CDR3 is 13 residues. The germline V gene encodes CDR1 MNHNS and CDR2 SASEGT. Trimming cost V 10 bases and J 9 bases, with 16 bases left between them.